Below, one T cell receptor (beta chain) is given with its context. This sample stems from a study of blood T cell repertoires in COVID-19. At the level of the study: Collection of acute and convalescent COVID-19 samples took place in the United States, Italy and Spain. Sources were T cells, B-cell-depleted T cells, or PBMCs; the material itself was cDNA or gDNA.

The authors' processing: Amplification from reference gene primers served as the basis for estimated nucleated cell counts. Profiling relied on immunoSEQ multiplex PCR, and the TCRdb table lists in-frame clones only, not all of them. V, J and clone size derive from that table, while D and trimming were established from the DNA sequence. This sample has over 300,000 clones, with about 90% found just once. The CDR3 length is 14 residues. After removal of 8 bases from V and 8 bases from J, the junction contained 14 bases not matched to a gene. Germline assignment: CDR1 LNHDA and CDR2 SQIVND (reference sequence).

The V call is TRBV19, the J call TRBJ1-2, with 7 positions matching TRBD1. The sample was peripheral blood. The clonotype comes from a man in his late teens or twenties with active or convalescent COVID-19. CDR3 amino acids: CASLNRGGERGYTF. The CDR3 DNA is TGTGCCAGTTTAAACAGGGGTGGAGAGCGGGGCTACACCTTC.